The entry below gives a single T cell receptor beta chain sequence along with its context. The data originate from a study of T cells after somatic rescue of genetic block. Repertoires were generated with immunoSEQ multiplex PCR, while TCRdb's copy carries only in-frame clones and drops some. The table has over 95,000 clones, around 90% seen once. Sequenced input: peripheral blood mononuclear cells (PBMCs). The receptor was derived from a woman in her late teens or twenties.

CDR3 protein: CAWSTGVHNEQFF. CDR3 DNA sequence: TGTGCCTGGAGTACGGGGGTTCACAATGAGCAGTTCTTC. The chain uses TRBV30 and TRBJ2-1, with D perhaps matching TRBD2 (6 bases). Germline V lookup: CDR1 GTSNPN, CDR2 SVGIG (reference sequence). There are 13 residues in the CDR3. With 2 bases removed from V and 5 bases from J, the gap between germline ends came to 10 bases.